These 3 T cell receptor beta chains share one sample of origin, sequenced in a study of shared clonotypes between healthy human individuals. Libraries were prepared by immunoSEQ multiplex PCR; TCRdb keeps only in-frame clonotypes and omits some of them. The sample contains about 1 million clones, roughly 75% of which appear only once. The material sequenced was memory CD4+ T cells sorted from blood. Subset meaning: CD45RA-negative fraction. Source of these receptors: a young man in good health.

V gene TRBV28 combines with J gene TRBJ2-5, with D perhaps TRBD1 or TRBD2 (6 bases each). The CDR3 is made up of 15 amino acids. V was clipped by 5 bases and J by 5 bases, with 18 bases between them. Per germline, CDR1 MDHEN and CDR2 SYDVKM. CDR3 residues: CASSPQGRGAETQYF. The CDR3 DNA reads TGTGCCAGCAGTCCCCAGGGTAGGGGGGCGGAGACCCAGTACTTC.

The chain uses TRBV28 and TRBJ1-5; D perhaps matches TRBD1 (6 bases). V lost 6 bases and J 1 base, leaving 28 bases between the germline ends. There are 20 residues in the CDR3. In germline, CDR1 is MDHEN, CDR2 SYDVKM. This chain's CDR3 is CASSFYPFGGASKSNQPQHF. CDR3 DNA sequence: TGTGCCAGCAGCTTCTACCCCTTTGGGGGGGCCAGTAAGAGCAATCAGCCCCAGCATTTT.

V gene TRBV9 combines with J gene TRBJ2-4; no clear D. The CDR3 runs 16 residues. Deletions cut 0 bases from V and 0 bases from J, with 10 bases between. Germline assignment: CDR1 SGDLS and CDR2 YYNGEE. CDR3 coding DNA: TGTGCCAGCAGCGTAGGGAGAGAACTAGCCAAAAACATTCAGTACTTC. It codes for CASSVGRELAKNIQYF.